The 5 T cell receptor beta chains listed next were all sequenced from one sample in a study of shared clonotypes between healthy human individuals. Profiling relied on immunoSEQ multiplex PCR, and the TCRdb table lists in-frame clones only, not all of them. The sample includes more than 2,000,000 clones, more than 80% seen only once; the top ten take 0.39%. The sample taken for sequencing was naive CD4+ T cells from PBMCs. This sample's subset: CD45RA+ positively selected. These receptors all come from a man aged 18 to 29 in good health. Some clones in this sample may be carry-over from other donors' samples.

This chain uses TRBV2 with TRBJ2-1, with 9 nucleotides matching TRBD2. The CDR3 consists of 14 residues. CDR1 is SNHLY and CDR2 is FYNNEI in the germline V gene. The trim removed 6 bases at V and 6 bases at J, leaving 6 bases unmatched. This CDR3 reads CASRGAGGPNEQFF. In nucleotides, the CDR3 is TGTGCCAGCAGGGGCGCGGGAGGGCCCAATGAGCAGTTCTTC.

The rearrangement uses TRBV28 and TRBJ1-5, with unresolved D. Trimming removed 6 bases at V and 0 bases at J, with 30 bases between. The CDR3 covers 21 residues. Germline V lookup: CDR1 MDHEN, CDR2 SYDVKM. This CDR3 reads CASSPFSLTKNKRYSNQPQHF. DNA of the CDR3: TGTGCCAGCAGCCCATTTTCCCTTACAAAAAACAAAAGATATAGCAATCAGCCCCAGCATTTT.

The genes are TRBV9 and TRBJ1-5, with D unclear. The V end lost 3 bases, the J end lost 9 bases, and 16 bases lay between the germline ends. The CDR3 extends over 14 amino acids. The germline V gene encodes CDR1 SGDLS and CDR2 YYNGEE. The CDR3 spells CASSATMVWGPQHF. In nucleotides, the CDR3 is TGTGCCAGCAGCGCCACTATGGTCTGGGGGCCCCAGCATTTT.

The chain couples TRBV30 to TRBJ1-5; D gene uncertain. Trimming took 2 bases from V and 3 from J, leaving 8 bases between them. CDR1 is GTSNPN, CDR2 SVGIG, per germline (reference sequence). This CDR3 is built from 13 residues. In DNA, the CDR3 is TGTGCCTGGAGTATCTCGCACAATCAGCCCCAGCATTTT. Translated, it gives CAWSISHNQPQHF.

The chain couples TRBV18 to TRBJ1-3, with a tentative D call TRBD1 (5 bases). V gave up 4 bases and J gave up 0 bases, with 13 bases separating them. CDR3 length equals 16 residues. Germline values: CDR1 KGHSH, CDR2 LQKENI. The CDR3 nucleotides read TGTGCCAGCTCACGTGTCAGGGACTTCTCTGGAAACACCATATATTTT. It translates to CASSRVRDFSGNTIYF. Variable domain in full (rest from reference TRBV18 and TRBJ1-3): NAGVMQNPRHLVRRRGQEARLRCSPMKGHSHVYWYRQLPEEGLKFMVYLQKENIIDESGMPKERFSAEFPKEGPSILRIQQVVRGDSAAYFCASSRVRDFSGNTIYFGEGSWLTVV.